This TCR beta chain was sequenced in a study of T cell repertoires in cytomegalovirus infection (dated by TCRdb to about 2019). In the study overall: Alongside well-studied HLA-B-restricted epitopes, the peptide stimulations were aimed at recently identified HLA-C-restricted CMV epitopes, whose presentation resists viral immunomodulation. Donor HLA type was relevant to the analysis, because carriage of CMV infection together with the matching HLA type was indicated by public TCR beta signatures.

Sequencing was carried out with an Illumina HiSeq 1500. TCRdb reprocessing: public reads trimmed at Q25 with fastp, clones called with MiXCR, in-frame beta chains kept. CDR3 protein sequences are deduplicated, and each keeps its most common genes and DNA. This sample comprises hundreds of thousands of distinct CDR3 sequences, 30% to 40% of them detected only once. Together, the top ten hold about an eighth of the sample. This specimen's treatment or condition label, per the study, means: in vitro stimulation with specific CMV peptide epitopes to enrich CMV-specific T cells. Concerning this clonotype: The antigen this receptor binds is unknown. Nothing much larger sits one base from this clone, and base qualities are not available.

The junction shows trimming of 6 bases on V and 0 bases on J, plus 9 bases between the germline ends. For CDR1 and CDR2, the germline V gene (reference sequence) lists SEHNR and FQNEAQ. Its CDR3 holds 13 amino acids, cysteine through phenylalanine. Just the 39-base CDR3 DNA is kept, in frame starting at base 1. Here is what the overall study found, with its caveats: The ex vivo response was dominated by HLA-C-restricted CMV-specific TCR beta clonotypes, and the single most frequent clonotype in two of eight donors was supplied by these HLA-C-restricted clonotypes. Cumulative frequency of public TCR beta family members discriminated carriers of CMV infection plus the relevant HLA type in this cohort and an independent approximately 370-donor cohort.

This clonotype originated in a human donor in good health (CMV status not recorded). Some clones in this sample may be carry-over from other donors' samples. The material sequenced was cultured CD8+ T cells from PBMCs, taken from culture after CMV antigen stimulation. The rearrangement combines TRBV7-9 with TRBJ2-7; a weak D assignment points to TRBD1 (6 bases agree). The CDR3 sequence is CASRPTGSYEQYF. The DNA sequence follows: TGTGCCAGCAGGCCGACAGGCTCCTACGAGCAGTACTTC.